The text below deals with one T cell receptor (beta chain). The sample is drawn from a study of blood T cell repertoires in COVID-19. TCRdb's copy holds only in-frame clones and misses some; the assay was immunoSEQ multiplex PCR. The sample holds a few hundred thousand clones, around 85% seen once. This CDR3 region has 16 residues. Germline-derived CDR1 and CDR2 are MDHEN and SYDVKM. V was cut by 4 bases and J by 8 bases, with 21 bases left in between. The source material was PBMCs or T cells enriched from blood (not recorded which). The chain is built from TRBV28 and TRBJ2-1; no definite D call. The sequence derives from a woman aged 45 to 65 who had recovered from COVID-19. The CDR3 coding sequence is TGTGCCAGCAGTTCACCCACCCCGCAGTATAATGATGAGCAGTTCTTC. Its protein is CASSSPTPQYNDEQFF.